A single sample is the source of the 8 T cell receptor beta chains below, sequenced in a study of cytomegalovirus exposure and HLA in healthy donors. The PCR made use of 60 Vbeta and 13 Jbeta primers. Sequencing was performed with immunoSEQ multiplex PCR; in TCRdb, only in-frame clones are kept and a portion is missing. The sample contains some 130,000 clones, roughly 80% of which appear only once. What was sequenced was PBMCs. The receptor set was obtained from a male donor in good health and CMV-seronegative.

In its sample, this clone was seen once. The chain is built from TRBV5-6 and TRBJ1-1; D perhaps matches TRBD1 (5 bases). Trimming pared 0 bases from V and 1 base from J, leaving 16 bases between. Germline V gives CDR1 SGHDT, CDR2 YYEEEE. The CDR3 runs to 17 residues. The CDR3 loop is CASSLVPFMTENTEAFF. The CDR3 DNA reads TGTGCCAGCAGCTTGGTACCCTTTATGACAGAGAACACTGAAGCTTTCTTT.

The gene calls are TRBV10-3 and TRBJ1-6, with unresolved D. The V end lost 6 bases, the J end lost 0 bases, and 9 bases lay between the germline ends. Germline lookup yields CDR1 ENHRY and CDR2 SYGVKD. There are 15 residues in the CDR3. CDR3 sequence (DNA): TGTGCCATCAGAAGTCCGGGCTCCTATAATTCACCCCTCCACTTT. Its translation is CAIRSPGSYNSPLHF.

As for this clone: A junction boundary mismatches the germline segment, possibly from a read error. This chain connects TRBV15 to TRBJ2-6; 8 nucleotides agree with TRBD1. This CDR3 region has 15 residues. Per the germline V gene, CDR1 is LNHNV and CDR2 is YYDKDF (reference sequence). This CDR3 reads CATSTGGSGANGLTF. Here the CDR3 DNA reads TGTGCCACCAGCACAGGGGGCTCTGGGGCCAACGGCCTGACTTTC.

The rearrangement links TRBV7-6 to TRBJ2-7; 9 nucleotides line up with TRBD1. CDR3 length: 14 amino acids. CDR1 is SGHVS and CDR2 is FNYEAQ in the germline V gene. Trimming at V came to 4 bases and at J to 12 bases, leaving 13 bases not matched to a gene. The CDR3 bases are TGTGCCAGCAGCTCCAGAGGACAGGGGTCTAGCCTGTACTTC. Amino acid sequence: CASSSRGQGSSLYF. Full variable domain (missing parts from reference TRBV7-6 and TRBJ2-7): GAGVSQSPRYKVTKRGQDVALRCDPISGHVSLYWYRQALGQGPEFLTYFNYEAQQDKSGLPNDRFSAERPEGSISTLTIQRTEQRDSAMYRCASSSRGQGSSLYFGPGTRLTVT.

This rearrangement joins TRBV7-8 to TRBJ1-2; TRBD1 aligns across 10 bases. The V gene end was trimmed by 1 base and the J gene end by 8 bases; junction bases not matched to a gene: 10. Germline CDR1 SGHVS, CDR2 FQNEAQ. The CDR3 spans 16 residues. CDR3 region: CASSLGWDRGGEGYTF. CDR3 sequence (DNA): TGTGCCAGCAGCTTAGGGTGGGACAGGGGAGGCGAAGGCTACACCTTC.

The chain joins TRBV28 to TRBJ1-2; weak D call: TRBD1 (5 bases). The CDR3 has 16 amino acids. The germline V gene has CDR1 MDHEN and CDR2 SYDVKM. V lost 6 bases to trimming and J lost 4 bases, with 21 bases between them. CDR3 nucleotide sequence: TGTGCCAGCAGACTTCTTCAGGGTCCCTACCGCTATGGCTACACCTTC. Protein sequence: CASRLLQGPYRYGYTF.

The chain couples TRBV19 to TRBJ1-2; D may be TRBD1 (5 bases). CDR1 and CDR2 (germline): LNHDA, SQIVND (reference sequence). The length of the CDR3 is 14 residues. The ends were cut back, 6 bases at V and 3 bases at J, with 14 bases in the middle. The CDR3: CASRDRGLDYGYTF. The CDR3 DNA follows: TGTGCCAGTAGAGACCGGGGACTTGACTATGGCTACACCTTC.

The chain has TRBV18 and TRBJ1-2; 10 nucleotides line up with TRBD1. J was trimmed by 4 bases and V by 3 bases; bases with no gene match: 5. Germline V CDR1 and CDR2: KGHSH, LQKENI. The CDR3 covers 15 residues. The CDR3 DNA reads TGTGCCAGCTCACCCGTGGGACAGGGGTTCTATGGCTACACCTTC. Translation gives CASSPVGQGFYGYTF. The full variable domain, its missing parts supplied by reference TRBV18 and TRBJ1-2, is NAGVMQNPRHLVRRRGQEARLRCSPMKGHSHVYWYRQLPEEGLKFMVYLQKENIIDESGMPKERFSAEFPKEGPSILRIQQVVRGDSAAYFCASSPVGQGFYGYTFGSGTRLTVV.